The 29 T cell receptor beta chains in this list originate from one sample, sequenced in a study of Graves' ophthalmopathy and Graves' hyperthyroidism. RNA served as the template for amplifying TCR beta CDR3 regions. Scientists carried out first-round RT-PCR using HTBI primers and then a second-round multiplex PCR. MiXCR was run by TCRdb on the multiplex PCR reads, yielding one entry per CDR3 protein. Of over a million distinct CDR3 sequences listed, about 35% were seen once; the top ten hold roughly 11%. The sample was peripheral blood or thyroid tissue (not recorded which). These receptors all come from an adult man with Graves' hyperthyroidism.

The V and J genes are TRBV28 and TRBJ1-2; unclear D gene. V was cut by 8 bases and J by 4 bases, with 8 bases left in between. This CDR3 contains 11 residues. Germline V lookup: CDR1 MDHEN, CDR2 SYDVKM. Here the CDR3 DNA reads TGTGCCAGCCGAGCAGGCTATGGCTACACCTTC. Its translation: CASRAGYGYTF.

The V call is TRBV11-1, the J call TRBJ1-6; D gene uncertain. Germline V lookup: CDR1 SGHAT, CDR2 FQDESV (reference sequence). The length of the CDR3 is 14 residues. V lost 1 base to trimming and J lost 10 bases, with 11 bases between them. The CDR3 sequence is CASSLGAGDSPLHF. The CDR3 nucleotides read TGTGCCAGCAGCTTAGGAGCGGGCGACTCACCCCTCCACTTT. Looking up the rest from reference TRBV11-1 and TRBJ1-6 gives the full variable domain: EAEVAQSPRYKITEKSQAVAFWCDPISGHATLYWYRQILGQGPELLVQFQDESVVDDSQLPKDRFSAERLKGVDSTLKIQPAELGDSAMYLCASSLGAGDSPLHFGNGTRLTVT.

This clonotype was detected only a few times. This chain connects TRBV28 to TRBJ1-5; D perhaps matches TRBD1 (6 bases). CDR3 length equals 15 residues. Trimming cost V 7 bases and J 0 bases, with 13 bases left between them. CDR1 and CDR2 from the germline V gene are MDHEN and SYDVKM. The CDR3 here is CASTSQGISNQPQHF. CDR3 coding DNA: TGTGCCAGCACCAGCCAGGGGATTAGCAATCAGCCCCAGCATTTT.

For this clonotype: This likely came from a read error, as a far larger clone is one base away. This sequence joins TRBV7-2 and TRBJ1-3; the D is unclear. With 3 bases removed from V and 2 bases from J, the gap between germline ends came to 5 bases. Germline-derived CDR1 and CDR2 are SGHTA and FQGNSA. This CDR3 has 13 residues. The CDR3 is CASSFGPGNTIYF. The DNA for the CDR3 is TGTGCCAGCAGCTTCGGGCCTGGAAACACCATATATTTT.

This clonotype has a count of ten or more. The CDR3 protein is CASSPGQGAWYGYTF. CDR3 sequence (DNA): TGTGCCAGCAGCCCCGGACAGGGGGCATGGTATGGCTACACCTTC. This chain joins TRBV6-6 and TRBJ1-2; the match to TRBD1 covers 11 bases. CDR1 is MNHNY, CDR2 SVGAGI, per germline (reference sequence). With V trimmed by 6 bases and J by 5 bases, 8 bases remained unmatched. The CDR3 is made up of 15 amino acids.

The chain combines TRBV15 with TRBJ1-3; no clear D gene. The CDR3 runs to 15 residues. V was clipped by 0 bases and J by 1 base, with 7 bases between them. Germline CDR1 LNHNV, CDR2 YYDKDF (reference sequence). This CDR3 is CATSRDGQSGNTIYF. The CDR3, as DNA: TGTGCCACCAGCAGAGATGGGCAATCTGGAAACACCATATATTTT.

The chain links TRBV29-1 to TRBJ1-2; D is uncertain. With 5 bases removed from V and 4 bases from J, the gap between germline ends came to 14 bases. The germline CDR1 and CDR2 sequences are SQVTM and ANQGSEA. The CDR3 covers 13 residues. CDR3 protein: CSVRSQASYGYTF. CDR3 nucleotide sequence: TGCAGCGTTCGGAGTCAGGCTTCCTATGGCTACACCTTC.

This clonotype was detected a few times. The chain links TRBV7-2 to TRBJ2-7; D unclear. This CDR3 is built from 11 residues. V was trimmed by 2 bases and J by 7 bases, leaving 6 bases between them. From germline, CDR1 is SGHTA and CDR2 FQGNSA. DNA of the CDR3: TGTGCCAGCAGCTTACACGGGGAGCAGTACTTC. Protein sequence: CASSLHGEQYF. Combining the CDR3 with reference TRBV7-2 and TRBJ2-7 gives the whole variable domain GAGVSQSPSNKVTEKGKDVELRCDPISGHTALYWYRQSLGQGLEFLIYFQGNSAPDKSGLPSDRFSAERTGGSVSTLTIQRTQQEDSAVYLCASSLHGEQYFGPGTRLTVT.

This clonotype has at least ten counts. This sequence joins TRBV7-9 and TRBJ2-5; D is ambiguous. V shed 5 bases and J shed 5 bases, with 9 bases lying between them. The CDR3 covers 12 residues. Germline V gene data show CDR1 as SEHNR and CDR2 as FQNEAQ (reference sequence). In DNA, the CDR3 is TGTGCCAGCAGCATATCGAGGGAGACCCAGTACTTC. Its protein is CASSISRETQYF.

The chain is built from TRBV5-1 and TRBJ2-7; D gene ambiguous. The germline CDR1 and CDR2 sequences are SGHRS and YFSETQ. This CDR3 region has 12 residues. Trimming took off 3 bases at V and 2 bases at J, with 6 bases between the two ends. This CDR3 is CASSWRAYEQYF. In nucleotides, the CDR3 is TGCGCCAGCAGCTGGAGAGCCTACGAGCAGTACTTC.

J is TRBJ1-2 and V is TRBV4-2; D is unclear. The germline CDR1 and CDR2 sequences are LGHNA and YNFKEQ. Trimming stripped 0 bases from V and 3 bases from J, with 14 bases between. CDR3 length: 16 residues. The CDR3 spells CASSQDQRGRDYGYTF. For the CDR3, the DNA is TGTGCCAGCAGCCAAGATCAGCGCGGTCGAGACTATGGCTACACCTTC.

J is TRBJ1-3 and V is TRBV29-1; 8 bases agree with TRBD1. V lost 8 bases and J lost 8; bases outside the gene matches: 11. Germline V CDR1 and CDR2: SQVTM, ANQGSEA. The CDR3 sequence is 13 residues long. The CDR3 protein is CSTTGGSGYTIYF. CDR3 coding DNA: TGCAGCACCACAGGGGGATCTGGCTACACCATATATTTT.

V gene TRBV7-9 combines with J gene TRBJ1-1; possible D gene TRBD1, 6 bases. In germline, CDR1 is SEHNR, CDR2 FQNEAQ (reference sequence). This CDR3 is 15 amino acids long. Deletions cut 5 bases from V and 1 base from J, with 14 bases between. CDR3 protein: CASSPKGTRNTEAFF. The CDR3 DNA reads as TGTGCCAGCAGCCCAAAGGGGACAAGGAACACTGAAGCTTTCTTT.

Remarks on this clonotype: A much larger clone sits a single nucleotide away, making a read error possible. This chain connects TRBV11-2 to TRBJ2-5; TRBD2 agrees at 9 bases. This CDR3 has 12 amino acids. Trimming took 9 bases from V and 5 from J; bases not matched to a gene: 4. The germline V gene has CDR1 SGHAT and CDR2 FQNNGV. DNA for the CDR3: TGTGCCAGGAGCGGGACTAGCGAGACCCAGTACTTC. Protein sequence: CARSGTSETQYF.

This clonotype was counted only a few times. V gene TRBV12-3 or TRBV12-4 combines with J gene TRBJ2-7, with D perhaps TRBD1 (6 bases). Between the trimmed V and J ends, which lost 4 bases and 1 base, there was a span of 14 bases. There are 15 residues in the CDR3. In DNA form, the CDR3 reads TGTGCCAGCAGTTATTTCAGGCAGGGGTCCTACGAGCAGTACTTC. Residues: CASSYFRQGSYEQYF.

This clonotype was picked up one time. A much larger clone differs by one base, so this may be a read error. The chain recombines TRBV20-1 with TRBJ1-6, with D hard to call. Germline CDR1 is DFQATT and CDR2 is SNEGSKA (reference sequence). Between the trimmed V and J ends, which lost 5 bases and 11 bases, there was a span of 13 bases. This CDR3 is built from 12 residues. In DNA, the CDR3 is TGCAGTGCTCCCGCAGAAGGCCCACCCCTCCACTTT. Its translation is CSAPAEGPPLHF.

This clonotype was observed many times. The DNA of the CDR3 is TGTGCCAGCAGCCTACTCAGCTCTGGGGCCAACGTCCTGACTTTC. Amino acids: CASSLLSSGANVLTF. This chain links TRBV5-5 with TRBJ2-6, with D unclear. The germline V gene encodes CDR1 SGHKS and CDR2 YYEKEE (reference sequence). The CDR3 loop spans 15 amino acids. Trimming took 4 bases from V and 0 from J, leaving 8 bases between them.

This clonotype has at least ten counts. CDR3 residues: CASSRPSGPQHF. The CDR3 nucleotides read TGTGCCAGCAGCCGCCCTAGTGGGCCCCAGCATTTT. J is TRBJ1-5 and V is TRBV7-2, with D hard to call. This CDR3 contains 12 residues. Germline-derived CDR1 and CDR2 are SGHTA and FQGNSA. V was clipped by 5 bases and J by 9 bases, with 11 bases between them. Full variable domain (remainder filled in from reference TRBV7-2 and TRBJ1-5): GAGVSQSPSNKVTEKGKDVELRCDPISGHTALYWYRQSLGQGLEFLIYFQGNSAPDKSGLPSDRFSAERTGGSVSTLTIQRTQQEDSAVYLCASSRPSGPQHFGDGTRLSIL.

The table lists this clonotype with many counts. The gene calls are TRBV2 and TRBJ1-1; the match to TRBD1 covers 7 bases. Losses at the gene ends were 8 bases for V and 11 bases for J; bases not matched to a gene: 8. CDR3 length: 11 residues. Germline V gene lookup returns CDR1 SNHLY and CDR2 FYNNEI. As DNA, the CDR3 is TGTGCCAGCGACCTCCAGGGGGACGCTTTCTTT. It encodes CASDLQGDAFF.

This clonotype has just a few counts. CDR3 region: CASSYMRDINGYTF. DNA for the CDR3: TGTGCCAGCAGTTACATGAGGGACATAAATGGCTACACCTTC. The chain is built from TRBV12-3 or TRBV12-4 and TRBJ1-2; TRBD1 might be the D (6 bases). V lost 4 bases, J lost 6 bases, and 15 bases lay in between. The CDR3 totals 14 residues.

This clonotype was seen once. V and J are TRBV6-5 and TRBJ2-2; D not resolved. V lost 9 bases to trimming and J lost 9 bases, with 14 bases between them. This CDR3 region has 12 residues. Germline V lookup: CDR1 MNHEY, CDR2 SVGAGI. The CDR3 DNA follows: TGTGCCAGGTTCTCCCCGCAGAGGGAGCTGTTTTTT. Protein sequence: CARFSPQRELFF.

V and J are TRBV7-6 and TRBJ2-7; D tentatively reads TRBD1 or TRBD2 (5 bases each). The CDR3 totals 15 residues. Between the trimmed V and J ends, which lost 4 bases and 3 bases, there was a span of 16 bases. Germline V gives CDR1 SGHVS, CDR2 FNYEAQ. The DNA of the CDR3 is TGTGCCAGCAGCTCCTCGCAGGGAGTCGGCTACGAGCAGTACTTC. Translated: CASSSSQGVGYEQYF. Supplemented by reference TRBV7-6 and TRBJ2-7, the full variable domain reads GAGVSQSPRYKVTKRGQDVALRCDPISGHVSLYWYRQALGQGPEFLTYFNYEAQQDKSGLPNDRFSAERPEGSISTLTIQRTEQRDSAMYRCASSSSQGVGYEQYFGPGTRLTVT.

V usage is TRBV27 and J usage is TRBJ1-5; D is uncertain. This CDR3 comprises 15 residues. Trimming removed 6 bases from V and 5 bases from J, with 17 bases in between. The germline V gene has CDR1 MNHEY and CDR2 SMNVEV (reference sequence). CDR3 residues: CASRAYQGPDQPQHF. CDR3 nucleotide sequence: TGTGCCAGCAGGGCATACCAAGGGCCGGATCAGCCCCAGCATTTT.

This clonotype was recorded a few times. The chain is built from TRBV12-3 or TRBV12-4 and TRBJ2-7, with D uncertain. Between the trimmed V and J ends, which lost 4 bases and 0 bases, there was a span of 10 bases. The CDR3 has 14 amino acids. CDR3 sequence reads: CASSYSPSSYEQYF. CDR3 nucleotides: TGTGCCAGCAGTTACTCGCCCAGCTCCTACGAGCAGTACTTC.

This chain joins TRBV7-9 and TRBJ2-2; D is uncertain. The V gene's germline CDR1 is SEHNR and CDR2 FQNEAQ (reference sequence). The CDR3 sequence is 13 residues long. Trimming stripped 5 bases from V and 5 bases from J, with 9 bases between. The CDR3 DNA reads as TGTGCCAGCAGCCAGCAAGCGACCGGGGAGCTGTTTTTT. Its translation: CASSQQATGELFF.

This clonotype was found many times. Possible read error: a much larger clone is one base away. This chain links TRBV19 with TRBJ1-1; 7 bases line up with TRBD1. J was trimmed by 1 base and V by 10 bases; bases with no gene match: 6. The CDR3 extends over 13 amino acids. The V gene's germline CDR1 is LNHDA and CDR2 SQIVND (reference sequence). The CDR3 nucleotides read TGTGCCACCAAGGGGACAGAGAACACTGAAGCTTTCTTT. As protein: CATKGTENTEAFF.

This clonotype was counted many times. The V gene is TRBV9, the J gene TRBJ2-7; no clear D gene. Per the germline V gene, CDR1 is SGDLS and CDR2 is YYNGEE. The V end was cut by 0 bases, the J end by 6 bases, with 13 bases between. This CDR3 is built from 14 residues. The CDR3 reads CASSVGAEAAEQYF. The CDR3 region has the DNA TGTGCCAGCAGCGTAGGGGCAGAGGCGGCCGAGCAGTACTTC.

This clonotype appeared many times. The chain combines TRBV7-6 with TRBJ2-2; D gene unclear. The CDR3 runs to 13 residues. Germline values: CDR1 SGHVS, CDR2 FNYEAQ. Trimming cost V 5 bases and J 6 bases, with 10 bases left between them. The CDR3 sequence: CASSQDTAGELFF. CDR3 DNA sequence: TGTGCCAGCAGCCAAGACACGGCCGGGGAGCTGTTTTTT.

V usage is TRBV7-8 and J usage is TRBJ1-5, with D hard to call. V was cut by 3 bases and J by 7 bases, with 13 bases left in between. The CDR3 length is 14 residues. Germline V gene sequence: CDR1 SGHVS, CDR2 FQNEAQ. The CDR3 loop is CASSFRGIGQPQHF. The CDR3 nucleotides are TGTGCCAGCAGCTTTCGGGGAATTGGGCAGCCCCAGCATTTT.